The present entry profiles one T cell receptor beta chain with its context. The antigen remains undetermined. The data belong to a study of T cell responses to AZD1222 COVID-19 vaccine. Background on the study: Second-dose timings of about 4 or about 12 weeks were pooled.

Study results and limitations: Clonal diversity may have been underestimated, and the donors were mostly white British, with more females than males. Repertoire sampling happened only post peak T cell response.

Produced via immunoSEQ multiplex PCR; TCRdb's table is partial and in-frame only. Among around 120,000 clones listed, about 90% were seen once. Germline-derived CDR1 and CDR2 are LGHNA and YSLEER. V lost 2 bases to trimming and J lost 1 base, with 11 bases between them. The CDR3 extends over 15 amino acids. This rearrangement joins TRBV4-3 to TRBJ1-2, with D possibly being TRBD1 (6 bases). The receptor was derived from an adult in good health. This specimen was peripheral blood, taken on day 0 of AZD1222 vaccination. The CDR3 DNA is TGCGCCAGCAGCCAAATCAGGGGCCTTAACTATGGCTACACCTTC. Protein product: CASSQIRGLNYGYTF.